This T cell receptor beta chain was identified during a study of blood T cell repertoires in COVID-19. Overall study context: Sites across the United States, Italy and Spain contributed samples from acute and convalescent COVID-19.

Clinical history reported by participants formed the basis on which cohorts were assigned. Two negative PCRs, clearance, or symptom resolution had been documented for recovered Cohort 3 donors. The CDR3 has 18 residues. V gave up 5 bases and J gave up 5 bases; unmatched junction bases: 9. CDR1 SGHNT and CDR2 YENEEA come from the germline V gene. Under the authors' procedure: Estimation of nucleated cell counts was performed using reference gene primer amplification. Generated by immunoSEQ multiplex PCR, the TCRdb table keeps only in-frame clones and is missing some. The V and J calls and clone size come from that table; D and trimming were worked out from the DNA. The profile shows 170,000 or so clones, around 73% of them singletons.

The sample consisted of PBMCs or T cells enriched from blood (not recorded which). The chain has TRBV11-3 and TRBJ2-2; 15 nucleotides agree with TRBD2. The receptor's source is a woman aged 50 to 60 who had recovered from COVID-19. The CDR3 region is CASSPGLAGGGGTGELFF. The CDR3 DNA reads TGTGCCAGCAGCCCGGGACTAGCGGGAGGCGGTGGGACCGGGGAGCTGTTTTTT.